The 25 T cell receptor beta chains presented below share a single source sample, sequenced in a study of T cells after yellow fever vaccination. A single record per CDR3 protein comes from TCRdb applying MiXCR to the 5' RACE reads. In the table there are tens of thousands of distinct CDR3 sequences, around 7% of which are singletons. Sequenced here: CD8+ T cells sorted from PBMCs, sampled roughly 15 days after the first yellow fever vaccination. The receptors stem from a man aged 18 to 30 who received the YFV17D yellow fever vaccine.

This clonotype was counted at least ten times. V usage is TRBV28 and J usage is TRBJ1-1; maybe TRBD1 (5 bases). Germline V gene sequence: CDR1 MDHEN, CDR2 SYDVKM. This CDR3 is built from 14 residues. Trimming left V 3 bases short and J 2 bases short, with 10 bases between. The chain's CDR3 is CASSLRGLNTEAFF. The CDR3 DNA follows: TGTGCCAGCAGTTTGAGGGGCTTAAACACTGAAGCTTTCTTT.

This clonotype was recorded once. The chain carries TRBV9 and TRBJ1-5; the D gene is possibly TRBD1 (6 bases). V dropped 1 base and J dropped 7 bases, with 15 bases sitting between them. This CDR3 region has 15 residues. CDR1 is SGDLS and CDR2 is YYNGEE in the germline V gene. In nucleotides, the CDR3 is TGTGCCAGCAGCGTAAAGGCAGGGGCAGGGCAGCCCCAGCATTTT. Residues: CASSVKAGAGQPQHF. The full variable domain, with the rest looked up from reference TRBV9 and TRBJ1-5, is DSGVTQTPKHLITATGQRVTLRCSPRSGDLSVYWYQQSLDQGLQFLIQYYNGEERAKGNILERFSAQQFPDLHSELNLSSLELGDSALYFCASSVKAGAGQPQHFGDGTRLSIL.

This clonotype was picked up many times. This rearrangement joins TRBV24-1 to TRBJ2-2; TRBD1 aligns across 8 bases. The CDR3 extends over 17 amino acids. V shed 2 bases, J shed 4 bases, and the junction held 8 bases outside the gene matches. Germline CDR1 reads KGHDR; CDR2 reads SFDVKD. CDR3 nucleotides: TGTGCCACCAGTGATTACCGGACAGGGAGCACCACCGGGGAGCTGTTTTTT. Its protein product is CATSDYRTGSTTGELFF.

This rearrangement joins TRBV9 to TRBJ2-5; 11 bases match TRBD1. Germline-derived CDR1 and CDR2 are SGDLS and YYNGEE. The CDR3 consists of 19 residues. With 3 bases clipped from V and 5 bases from J, the junction kept 18 bases outside the gene matches. The CDR3 bases are TGTGCCAGCAGCGGCCGATACCCGATGGGACAGGGGGACCGGGAGACCCAGTACTTC. Protein: CASSGRYPMGQGDRETQYF.

This clonotype was counted only a few times. V and J are TRBV19 and TRBJ1-2; no firm D call. CDR1 and CDR2 from the germline V gene are LNHDA and SQIVND (reference sequence). V dropped 3 bases and J dropped 6 bases, with 11 bases sitting between them. This CDR3 contains 13 residues. The CDR3, as DNA: TGTGCCAGTAGTATCCTGGCATCAGATGGCTACACCTTC. As protein: CASSILASDGYTF. Full variable domain (remainder filled in from reference TRBV19 and TRBJ1-2): DGGITQSPKYLFRKEGQNVTLSCEQNLNHDAMYWYRQDPGQGLRLIYYSQIVNDFQKGDIAEGYSVSREKKESFPLTVTSAQKNPTAFYLCASSILASDGYTFGSGTRLTVV.

This clonotype has ten or more counts. The chain couples TRBV5-5 to TRBJ2-7; the D gene is possibly TRBD2 (5 bases). V was cut by 0 bases and J by 5 bases, with 18 bases left in between. Germline-derived CDR1 and CDR2 are SGHKS and YYEKEE (reference sequence). CDR3 size: 16 residues. The CDR3 spells CASSLASLPPLDEQYF. CDR3 nucleotides: TGTGCCAGCAGCTTGGCTAGCCTTCCACCGTTGGACGAGCAGTACTTC.

About this clonotype itself: A much larger clone differs from this one at a single base, so this may be a read error. This chain links TRBV24-1 with TRBJ2-5; a possible D gene is TRBD2 (5 bases). The CDR3 sequence is 15 residues long. From germline, CDR1 is KGHDR and CDR2 SFDVKD. V shed 1 base and J shed 5 bases, with 13 bases lying between them. The CDR3 bases are TGTGCCACCAGTGATTTTGACGGGGAGCACGAGACCCAGTACTTC. Its translation: CATSDFDGEHETQYF.

In its sample, this clonotype was seen many times. V and J are TRBV4-3 and TRBJ1-4, with D hard to call. The CDR3 has 15 residues. V was shortened by 8 bases and J by 0 bases, with 13 bases between the two germline ends. The germline V gene encodes CDR1 LGHNA and CDR2 YSLEER. CDR3 DNA sequence: TGCGCCAGCCGGAGGCAGGAGACAACTAATGAAAAACTGTTTTTT. Encoded protein: CASRRQETTNEKLFF.

As for this clonotype: A single base separates this from a much larger clone, so it may be a read error. V and J are TRBV27 and TRBJ2-1; 8 bases map to TRBD1. Looked up from germline, CDR1 is MNHEY and CDR2 is SMNVEV (reference sequence). This CDR3 spans 15 amino acids. The J segment lost 3 bases and the V segment lost 10 bases, leaving 11 bases of the junction unmatched. The CDR3 DNA reads TGTGCCACCTCTACCGGGACAGGATTCTACAATGAGCAGTTCTTC. Amino acids: CATSTGTGFYNEQFF.

This clonotype was recorded at least ten times. The rearrangement links TRBV12-3 or TRBV12-4 to TRBJ2-3; 7 bases align to TRBD2. The CDR3 extends over 15 amino acids. With V trimmed by 10 bases and J by 2 bases, 12 bases remained unmatched. In DNA, the CDR3 is TGTGCCACGGACCCTCCGGGACTACCCACAGATACGCAGTATTTT. It is translated as CATDPPGLPTDTQYF.

This clonotype was counted ten times or more. The J gene is TRBJ2-2, the V gene TRBV6-5; TRBD2 agrees at 12 bases. With 2 bases clipped from V and 6 bases from J, the junction kept 1 base outside the gene matches. This CDR3 spans 15 amino acids. The germline V gene encodes CDR1 MNHEY and CDR2 SVGAGI. CDR3 protein: CASSYLAGGPGELFF. CDR3 bases: TGTGCCAGCAGTTACCTAGCGGGGGGGCCCGGGGAGCTGTTTTTT.

This clonotype came up many times. This chain uses TRBV18 with TRBJ1-1; 7 bases line up with TRBD1. The length of the CDR3 is 15 residues. From germline, CDR1 is KGHSH and CDR2 LQKENI. The V and J ends lost 4 bases and 6 bases, in that order; junction bases with no gene match: 11. CDR3 protein: CASSLGEGASAEAFF. The CDR3 DNA sequence: TGTGCCAGCTCACTAGGGGAGGGGGCGTCCGCTGAAGCTTTCTTT. Drawing the rest from reference TRBV18 and TRBJ1-1, the complete variable domain is NAGVMQNPRHLVRRRGQEARLRCSPMKGHSHVYWYRQLPEEGLKFMVYLQKENIIDESGMPKERFSAEFPKEGPSILRIQQVVRGDSAAYFCASSLGEGASAEAFFGQGTRLTVV.

This clonotype was detected many times. J is TRBJ2-1 and V is TRBV27, with 8 bases that match TRBD2. Germline V lookup: CDR1 MNHEY, CDR2 SMNVEV (reference sequence). Trimming took 5 bases from V and 6 from J; bases not matched to a gene: 6. The CDR3 is made up of 14 amino acids. The CDR3 DNA is TGTGCCAGCAGTGCGGGACTAGAAGGCAATGAGCAGTTCTTC. It specifies CASSAGLEGNEQFF.

This clonotype was detected ten times or more. V usage is TRBV5-1 and J usage is TRBJ1-1; D might be TRBD1 (6 bases). Trimming cost V 0 bases and J 4 bases, with 10 bases left between them. The germline V gene encodes CDR1 SGHRS and CDR2 YFSETQ. This CDR3 region has 14 residues. For the CDR3, the DNA is TGCGCCAGCAGCTTGGTTCTGGACAGCACTGAAGCTTTCTTT. Translating it yields CASSLVLDSTEAFF.

In its sample, this clonotype was seen many times. The chain combines TRBV20-1 with TRBJ1-5; D remains ambiguous. The CDR3 runs to 14 residues. Trimming shortened V by 3 bases and J by 1 base, and 10 bases separated the two germline ends. The germline V gene encodes CDR1 DFQATT and CDR2 SNEGSKA (reference sequence). CDR3 bases: TGCAGTGCTAGGGAGGGTCTGAGCAATCAGCCCCAGCATTTT. As protein: CSAREGLSNQPQHF.

In its sample, this clonotype was seen many times. The chain employs TRBV2 and TRBJ2-1; D gene ambiguous. Trimming removed 7 bases at V and 8 bases at J, with 18 bases between. The V gene's germline CDR1 is SNHLY and CDR2 FYNNEI. This CDR3 region has 14 residues. The CDR3 DNA reads as TGTGCCAGCATTGTTAGCCACGTCGTCCATGAGCAGTTCTTC. Translating it yields CASIVSHVVHEQFF.

This clonotype was counted many times. V and J are TRBV9 and TRBJ2-2, with 7 positions matching TRBD2. This CDR3 is 12 amino acids long. The germline CDR1 and CDR2 sequences are SGDLS and YYNGEE. J was trimmed by 11 bases and V by 0 bases; bases with no gene match: 1. CDR3 amino acids: CASSVAGGELFF. The CDR3 DNA reads as TGTGCCAGCAGCGTAGCGGGGGGAGAGCTGTTTTTT.

At least ten counts were recorded for this clonotype. The genes are TRBV6-1 and TRBJ2-5, with 13 bases matching TRBD2. Germline-derived CDR1 and CDR2 are MNHNS and SASEGT. The CDR3 extends over 14 amino acids. V gave up 4 bases and J gave up 4 bases; unmatched junction bases: 0. The CDR3 sequence is CASSGLAGGETQYF. The CDR3 DNA reads as TGTGCCAGCAGTGGACTAGCGGGGGGAGAGACCCAGTACTTC.

V and J are TRBV20-1 and TRBJ2-1; unclear D gene. CDR1 DFQATT and CDR2 SNEGSKA come from the germline V gene (reference sequence). This CDR3 has 13 amino acids. V dropped 6 bases and J dropped 8 bases, with 17 bases sitting between them. CDR3 amino acids: CSAGSRRVHEQFF. Here the CDR3 DNA reads TGCAGTGCGGGGTCTAGGCGAGTACATGAGCAGTTCTTC.

The sample holds many counts of this clonotype. V and J are TRBV4-1 and TRBJ2-1; 9 positions agree with TRBD2. This CDR3 region has 19 residues. Germline V gives CDR1 MGHRA, CDR2 YSYEKL. Unmatched junction bases numbered 10, after V lost 0 bases and J lost 1 base. The CDR3: CASSQDPVAGDTSYNEQFF. DNA of the CDR3: TGCGCCAGCAGCCAAGACCCTGTAGCGGGGGACACATCCTACAATGAGCAGTTCTTC.

This clonotype has more than one count but fewer than ten. This chain connects TRBV9 to TRBJ2-3, with D unclear. This CDR3 comprises 12 residues. The germline CDR1 and CDR2 sequences are SGDLS and YYNGEE. V was trimmed by 4 bases and J by 2 bases, leaving 5 bases between them. The CDR3 nucleotides are TGTGCCAGCAGCAAAAACACAGATACGCAGTATTTT. Its translation: CASSKNTDTQYF.

Comments on this clonotype: A single base separates this from a much larger clone, so it may be a read error. This chain joins TRBV29-1 and TRBJ2-5, with D possibly matching TRBD1 (5 bases). V lost 0 bases to trimming and J lost 3 bases, with 11 bases between them. The CDR3 is 14 amino acids. CDR1 SQVTM and CDR2 ANQGSEA come from the germline V gene. For the CDR3, the DNA is TGCAGCGTTGAAGATCACAGGCTGGAAGAGACCCAGTACTTC. It yields the protein CSVEDHRLEETQYF.

This clonotype was counted at least ten times. The chain links TRBV12-3 or TRBV12-4 to TRBJ2-7; D may match TRBD1 or TRBD2 (7 bases each). Trimming cost V 6 bases and J 4 bases, with 13 bases left between them. The CDR3 has 13 residues. CDR3 in amino acids: CASSRQGGYEQYF. The DNA for the CDR3 is TGTGCCAGCAGCCGACAGGGAGGGTACGAGCAGTACTTC.

At least ten counts were recorded for this clonotype. The J gene is TRBJ2-4, the V gene TRBV7-9; tentatively, D is TRBD1 or TRBD2 (5 bases each). Between the trimmed V and J ends, which lost 4 bases and 0 bases, there was a span of 10 bases. Germline-derived CDR1 and CDR2 are SEHNR and FQNEAQ (reference sequence). This CDR3 is built from 15 residues. CDR3 bases: TGTGCCAGCAGCTCGGGACGGATAGCCAAAAACATTCAGTACTTC. Translation gives CASSSGRIAKNIQYF.

The V gene is TRBV7-8, the J gene TRBJ2-5; D is unclear. V lost 1 base and J lost 2, with 11 bases in between. Germline V gene lookup returns CDR1 SGHVS and CDR2 FQNEAQ. The CDR3 runs to 15 residues. The CDR3 spells CASSLGVLEQETQYF. The DNA of the CDR3 is TGTGCCAGCAGCTTAGGGGTACTCGAACAAGAGACCCAGTACTTC.